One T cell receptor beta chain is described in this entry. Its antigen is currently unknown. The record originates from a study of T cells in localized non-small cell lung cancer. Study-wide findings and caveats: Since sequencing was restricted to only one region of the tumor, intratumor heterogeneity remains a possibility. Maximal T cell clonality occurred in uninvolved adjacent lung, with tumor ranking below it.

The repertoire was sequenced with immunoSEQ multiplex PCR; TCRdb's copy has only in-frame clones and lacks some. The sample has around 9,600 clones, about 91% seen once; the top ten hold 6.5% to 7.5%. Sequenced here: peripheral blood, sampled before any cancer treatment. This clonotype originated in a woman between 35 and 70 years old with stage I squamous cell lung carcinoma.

CDR3 in DNA: TGTGCCAGCAGTGGGGACATCATCGGGAATTCACCCCTCCACTTT. Translating it yields CASSGDIIGNSPLHF. The chain is built from TRBV2 and TRBJ1-6, with D perhaps TRBD1 (6 bases). The V end lost 4 bases, the J end lost 7 bases, and 14 bases lay between the germline ends. The CDR3 totals 15 residues. The germline V gene encodes CDR1 SNHLY and CDR2 FYNNEI. Based on the CDR3 plus reference TRBV2 and TRBJ1-6, the full variable domain is EPEVTQTPSHQVTQMGQEVILRCVPISNHLYFYWYRQILGQKVEFLVSFYNNEISEKSEIFDDQFSVERPDGSNFTLKIRSTKLEDSAMYFCASSGDIIGNSPLHFGNGTRLTVT.